A selection of T cell receptor beta chains follows, all from one sample in a study of blood T cell repertoires in COVID-19. Sequencing was performed with immunoSEQ multiplex PCR; in TCRdb, only in-frame clones are kept and a portion is missing. The sample shows approximately 110,000 clones, 86% of them seen only once. Material for sequencing was peripheral blood. Every receptor here comes from a man in his forties with acute or convalescent COVID-19. The conserved cysteine and the conserved F or W are not part of the CDR3 here. D genes are given only for firm matches. Clone size is not always given. Where it is, it says once, few, many or a class for expanded clones.

CDR3aa: ASSLGGEDGANVLT
abundance: .
len: 14
v_gene: TRBV5-4
d_gene: .

CDR3aa: ASSVRGGGYT
abundance: .
len: 10
v_gene: TRBV5-8
d_gene: .

CDR3aa: ASRTGRGGELF
abundance: .
len: 11
v_gene: TRBV12-3/TRBV12-4
d_gene: TRBD1

CDR3aa: ASSQDRGTGGAGWEKLF
abundance: .
len: 17
v_gene: TRBV4-1
d_gene: TRBD1

CDR3aa: ASSLEVGDPRA
abundance: .
len: 11
v_gene: TRBV5-1
d_gene: .

CDR3aa: ATSEGGSGNTIY
abundance: once
len: 12
v_gene: TRBV24-1
d_gene: .

CDR3aa: ASSPRGRPEAF
abundance: .
len: 11
v_gene: TRBV25-1
d_gene: .

CDR3aa: ASSQDRAGNTIY
abundance: .
len: 12
v_gene: TRBV14
d_gene: .

CDR3aa: ASSPPLGQRSYNEQF
abundance: .
len: 15
v_gene: TRBV18
d_gene: TRBD1

CDR3aa: ASTSTNSPYNEQF
abundance: .
len: 13
v_gene: TRBV19
d_gene: .

CDR3aa: ASSLRDFGTSGYEQY
abundance: few
len: 15
v_gene: TRBV27
d_gene: TRBD2

CDR3aa: ASSETGTAAFGYTIY
abundance: .
len: 15
v_gene: TRBV5-6
d_gene: TRBD1

CDR3aa: ASSGGGGATEPQH
abundance: .
len: 13
v_gene: TRBV7-9
d_gene: .

CDR3aa: ASSPGGVSEAF
abundance: .
len: 11
v_gene: TRBV7-3
d_gene: .

CDR3aa: ASSIEGQVETQY
abundance: .
len: 12
v_gene: TRBV19
d_gene: TRBD1

CDR3aa: ASSQGYRLAGGEKTQY
abundance: .
len: 16
v_gene: TRBV4-2
d_gene: TRBD2

CDR3aa: ASSYSGAYEQY
abundance: .
len: 11
v_gene: TRBV2
d_gene: TRBD2

CDR3aa: AGKRQPNEQF
abundance: once
len: 10
v_gene: TRBV19
d_gene: .

CDR3aa: ASSLTGANGEQF
abundance: few
len: 12
v_gene: TRBV3-1/TRBV3-2
d_gene: .

CDR3aa: ASSYSVGRNNSPLH
abundance: .
len: 14
v_gene: TRBV6-6
d_gene: .

CDR3aa: ASSETDRVGGQPQH
abundance: .
len: 14
v_gene: TRBV6-1
d_gene: TRBD1

CDR3aa: ASSPGAGRREDTQY
abundance: .
len: 14
v_gene: TRBV9
d_gene: .

CDR3aa: ASSSVETHSPLH
abundance: .
len: 12
v_gene: TRBV27
d_gene: .

CDR3aa: ASMAGFTYEQY
abundance: .
len: 11
v_gene: TRBV2
d_gene: .

CDR3aa: ASKTTDRGHEQY
abundance: medium-sized
len: 12
v_gene: TRBV5-1
d_gene: TRBD1

CDR3aa: ASSTLTGAGANVLT
abundance: .
len: 14
v_gene: TRBV19
d_gene: TRBD1